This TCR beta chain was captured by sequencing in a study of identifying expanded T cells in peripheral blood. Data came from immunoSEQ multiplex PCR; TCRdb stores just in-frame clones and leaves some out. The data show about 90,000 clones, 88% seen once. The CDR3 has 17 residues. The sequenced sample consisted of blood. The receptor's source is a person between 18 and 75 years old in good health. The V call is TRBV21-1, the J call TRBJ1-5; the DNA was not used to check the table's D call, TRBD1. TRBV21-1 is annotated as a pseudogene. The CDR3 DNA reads TGTGCCAGCAGCCCTCTTGGGAAGGGGCCCTGCGAGCAGCCCCAGCATTTT. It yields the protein CASSPLGKGPCEQPQHF.